One sample yielded the 6 T cell receptor beta chains listed below, sequenced in a study of blood T cells in healthy people across ages. Next came a second PCR, run for about 6 to 12 cycles, which used a sample-barcoded 5' primer along with a J-beta primer mix. In TCRdb, the 5' RACE reads were re-called with MiXCR into one record per CDR3 protein. The table has about 780,000 distinct CDR3 sequences, more than 35% seen once. The sequencing input was blood. All receptors come from a man older than 75 in good health.

A note on this clonotype: It may be a read error: a sequence one base away is much more abundant. This rearrangement joins TRBV29-1 to TRBJ1-2; TRBD1 agrees at 11 bases. The CDR3 sequence is 14 residues long. With V trimmed by 6 bases and J by 6 bases, 9 bases remained unmatched. Per the germline V gene, CDR1 is SQVTM and CDR2 is ANQGSEA. The CDR3 DNA reads TGCAGCGTGGAGGACAGGGGGCGTAGCGATGGCTACACCTTC. This encodes CSVEDRGRSDGYTF.

The rearrangement joins TRBV6-1 to TRBJ1-2, with D possibly TRBD1 on 5 matching bases. Trimming stripped 6 bases from V and 8 bases from J, with 19 bases between. This CDR3 is 14 amino acids long. Germline assignment: CDR1 MNHNS and CDR2 SASEGT. DNA of the CDR3: TGTGCCAGCAGGATGGGGGAGACGGCGTCCGGCTACACCTTC. This codes for CASRMGETASGYTF.

A remark on this clonotype: The junction shows a germline mismatch at one end, possibly a read error. V usage is TRBV25-1 and J usage is TRBJ2-1; TRBD2 aligns across 9 bases. CDR3 length: 13 amino acids. Germline values: CDR1 MGHDK, CDR2 SYGVNS. As DNA, the CDR3 is TGTGCCACTGGGCGGGAGGGCCTCTATGAGCGGTTCTTC. This codes for CATGREGLYERFF.

V and J are TRBV5-4 and TRBJ2-5, with 8 bases matching TRBD2. The trim removed 3 bases at V and 5 bases at J, leaving 6 bases unmatched. CDR3 size: 14 residues. Germline V gene data show CDR1 as SGHNT and CDR2 as YYREEE (reference sequence). CDR3 sequence (DNA): TGTGCCAGCAGCTGGGGGACTAGGGGGGAGACCCAGTACTTC. This codes for CASSWGTRGETQYF. The whole variable domain, filled in from reference TRBV5-4 and TRBJ2-5, reads ETGVTQSPTHLIKTRGQQVTLRCSSQSGHNTVSWYQQALGQGPQFIFQYYREEENGRGNFPPRFSGLQFPNYSSELNVNALELDDSALYLCASSWGTRGETQYFGPGTRLLVL.

The chain recombines TRBV27 with TRBJ1-6; D is undetermined. This CDR3 spans 13 amino acids. Germline CDR1 reads MNHEY; CDR2 reads SMNVEV (reference sequence). Trimming removed 2 bases from V and 10 bases from J, with 9 bases in between. CDR3: CASSLLFGSPLHF. CDR3 bases: TGTGCCAGCAGTTTACTATTTGGCTCACCCCTCCACTTT.

This clonotype has only a few counts. The CDR3: CAISDTYNEQFF. Here the CDR3 DNA reads TGTGCCATCAGTGATACCTACAATGAGCAGTTCTTC. J is TRBJ2-1 and V is TRBV10-3; D gene ambiguous. The CDR3 sequence is 12 residues long. Looked up from germline, CDR1 is ENHRY and CDR2 is SYGVKD. The V end was cut by 3 bases, the J end by 2 bases, with 2 bases between.